This T cell receptor beta chain emerged from a study of T cell responses to AZD1222 COVID-19 vaccine. TCRdb's copy holds only in-frame clones and misses some; the assay was immunoSEQ multiplex PCR. This table holds tens of thousands of clones, approximately 89% found once. The CDR3 covers 17 residues. General observations from the study: White British people made up most donors, females outnumbered males, and clonal diversity was possibly underestimated. Unmutated regions of variants are reportedly targeted by nearly half of spike-specific TCRs. Repertoires were sampled only after the peak T cell response.

Regarding this clone: Antigen unknown.

The specimen comprised peripheral blood, sampled 28 days after the second AZD1222 dose. The sequence came from an adult who received the AZD1222 COVID-19 vaccine. This rearrangement joins TRBV1 to TRBJ2-7; the table's D call of TRBD1 was not tested on the DNA. TRBV1 is recorded as a pseudogene. The CDR3 region has the DNA TGCACCAGCAGCCAAGCCTCCGCGGACAGGGGGCTTTCCGAGCAGTACTTC. Translation gives CTSSQASADRGLSEQYF.